This T cell receptor (beta chain) was captured in a study of shared clonotypes between healthy human individuals. The CDR3 is made up of 20 amino acids. Germline V lookup: CDR1 MNHNS, CDR2 SASEGT. V trimming: 3 bases; J trimming: 0 bases; junction bases outside the gene matches: 16. Donors, without exception, were Caucasian adults residing in Nashville, Tennessee. The assay was immunoSEQ multiplex PCR, and TCRdb's table has in-frame clones only and misses some. This sample has around 2.1 million clones, with around 95% found just once. The chain couples TRBV6-1 to TRBJ1-3; TRBD1 aligns across 8 bases. This TCR was recovered from a man between 18 and 29 years old in good health. Sequencing was performed on naive CD4+ T cells sorted from blood. As for subset: CD45RA+ positively selected. CDR3 in DNA: TGTGCCAGCAGTGAGGTGTGGGCAGGGGGCCTACCGACCTCTGGAAACACCATATATTTT. It yields the protein CASSEVWAGGLPTSGNTIYF.